This T cell receptor (beta chain) originates from a study of blood T cell repertoires in COVID-19. On the study more broadly: COVID-19 samples collected from the United States, Italy and Spain covered acute and convalescent phases.

Germline loops: CDR1 SGHVS, CDR2 FQNEAQ. J was trimmed by 5 bases and V by 5 bases; bases with no gene match: 9. CDR3 length equals 14 residues. The method was immunoSEQ multiplex PCR; TCRdb's version includes in-frame clones alone and lacks a portion of them. There are 200,000 to 300,000 clones in the sample; 75% to 90% occur only once, and 3.3% lies in the top ten. This clone was observed a handful of times. The sequence derives from a woman in her forties with acute COVID-19. Material for sequencing was PBMCs or T cells enriched from blood (not recorded which). V usage is TRBV7-8 and J usage is TRBJ2-7; 7 bases are shared with TRBD2. The CDR3 DNA is TGTGCCAGCAGCAAAGCGGGACTAATAGACGAGCAGTACTTC. This encodes CASSKAGLIDEQYF.